The clone carrying this TCR beta chain was found a few times. Its antigen is unidentified. CDR3 length: 15 residues. Trimming removed 0 bases from V and 5 bases from J, with 12 bases in between. Germline lookup yields CDR1 LGHNA and CDR2 YSLEER. One entry per CDR3 protein results from TCRdb running MiXCR on the 5' RACE reads. The sample consists of 250,000 to 300,000 distinct CDR3 sequences, roughly 5% of them appearing once. This record belongs to a study of T cells after yellow fever vaccination. At the level of the study: Any fraction with a low cell number was prepared using SMART-Seq v4 Ultra Low Input.

Notes on the study in general: Shared CD4/CD8 clonotypes were a small share, likely from convergent recombination. Researchers report a weaker secondary response that nonetheless peaked faster, day 5 versus 15.

The chain recombines TRBV4-3 with TRBJ2-3; unclear D gene. Source: CD4+ T cells sorted from PBMCs, taken on the day of the yellow fever booster vaccination. The receptor was derived from a man younger than 35 who received the YFV17D yellow fever vaccine. The CDR3 protein is CASSQEPGLEDTQYF. CDR3 DNA sequence: TGCGCCAGCAGCCAAGAGCCGGGTTTAGAAGATACGCAGTATTTT.